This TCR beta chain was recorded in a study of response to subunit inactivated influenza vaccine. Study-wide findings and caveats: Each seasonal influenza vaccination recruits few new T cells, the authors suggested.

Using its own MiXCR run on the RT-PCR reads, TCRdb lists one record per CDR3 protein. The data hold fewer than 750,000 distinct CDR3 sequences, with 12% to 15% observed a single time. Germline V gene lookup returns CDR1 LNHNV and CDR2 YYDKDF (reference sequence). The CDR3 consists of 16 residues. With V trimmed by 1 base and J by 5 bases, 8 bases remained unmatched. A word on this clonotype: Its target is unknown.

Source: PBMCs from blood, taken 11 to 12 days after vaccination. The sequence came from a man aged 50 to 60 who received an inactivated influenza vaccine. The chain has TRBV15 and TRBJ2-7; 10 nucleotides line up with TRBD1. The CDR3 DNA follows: TGTGCCACCAGCAGAGGAGCCGGGACAGGGGATCACGAGCAGTACTTC. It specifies CATSRGAGTGDHEQYF.